The rows below give T cell receptor beta chains drawn from one sample of a study of PD-L1 blockade in urothelial cancer. Generated by immunoSEQ multiplex PCR, the TCRdb table keeps only in-frame clones and is missing some. The sample has under 30,000 clones, about 79% seen once. This sample comprised PBMCs, obtained around atezolizumab (anti-PD-L1) treatment. These receptors all stem from a man between 65 and 80 years old with urothelial cancer. CDR3s include the opening cysteine and the closing phenylalanine or tryptophan. The D gene is left open where the match is weak. Clone sizes are given selectively: once, few, many, or a class where the clone is expanded.

>TRBJ1-3|-|TRBV4-3|14|-
CASSRGLDRNTIYF
TGCGCCAGCAGCCGAGGGCTCGATAGAAACACCATATATTTT
>TRBJ2-3|-|TRBV9|15|once
CASSPRGSGTDTQYF
TGTGCCAGCAGCCCCCGAGGGTCTGGCACAGATACGCAGTATTTT
>TRBJ2-1|TRBD2|TRBV28|13|-
CASSGTSGRQQFF
TGTGCCAGCAGTGGGACTAGCGGGAGGCAGCAGTTCTTC
>TRBJ2-1|-|TRBV7-2|15|-
CASSQGALGTNEQFF
TGTGCCAGCAGCCAAGGAGCCCTCGGGACTAATGAGCAGTTCTTC
>TRBJ2-1|-|TRBV10-3|13|-
CAIKLDRYNEQFF
TGTGCCATCAAACTCGATCGCTACAATGAGCAGTTCTTC
>TRBJ2-7|-|TRBV11-3|14|-
CASSLSVGGSEQYF
TGTGCCAGCAGCTTATCCGTGGGAGGAAGCGAGCAGTACTTC
>TRBJ2-1|-|TRBV4-3|14|-
CASSQVGAANEQFF
TGCGCCAGCAGCCAAGTAGGGGCAGCGAATGAGCAGTTCTTC
>TRBJ2-4|-|TRBV7-2|18|-
CASSLAPGVGGGSNIQYF
TGTGCCAGCAGCTTAGCCCCCGGGGTTGGCGGGGGCTCAAACATTCAGTACTTC
>TRBJ2-3|-|TRBV14|12|once
CASSPRGYTQYF
TGTGCCAGCAGCCCTCGGGGGTATACGCAGTATTTT
>TRBJ2-3|TRBD2|TRBV28|15|-
CASRGAGRAEDTQYF
TGTGCCAGCCGGGGAGCGGGGAGGGCGGAAGATACGCAGTATTTT
>TRBJ2-5|-|TRBV2|13|-
CASSDLGEETQYF
TGTGCCAGCAGTGATTTAGGGGAAGAGACCCAGTACTTC
>TRBJ2-5|TRBD2|TRBV7-7|15|-
CASSMLHQGGETQYF
TGTGCTAGCAGCATGCTTCATCAGGGAGGGGAGACCCAGTACTTC
>TRBJ1-5|-|TRBV10-3|15|-
CAISESGTSNQPQHF
TGTGCCATCAGTGAGTCAGGGACAAGCAATCAGCCCCAGCATTTT
>TRBJ2-1|TRBD1|TRBV11-1|15|-
CASSQWAGGSNEQFF
TGTGCCAGCAGCCAATGGGCAGGGGGAAGCAATGAGCAGTTCTTC
>TRBJ1-3|-|TRBV4-1|16|few
CASSQDGAGDGNTIYF
TGCGCCAGCAGCCAAGATGGGGCAGGGGATGGAAACACCATATATTTT
>TRBJ2-1|TRBD2|TRBV7-9|15|-
CASSSYSGLSNEQFF
TGTGCCAGCAGCTCCTATAGCGGGTTGTCCAATGAGCAGTTCTTC
>TRBJ2-4|-|TRBV25-1|14|-
CASSATGAKNIQYF
TGTGCCAGCAGTGCCACAGGGGCCAAAAACATTCAGTACTTC
>TRBJ2-2|-|TRBV19|15|-
CASSISTTNTGELFF
TGTGCCAGTAGTATTAGTACCACGAACACCGGGGAGCTGTTTTTT
>TRBJ2-2|TRBD2|TRBV11-2|16|-
CASSQGLAGAFGELFF
TGTGCCAGCAGCCAGGGACTAGCGGGAGCGTTCGGGGAGCTGTTTTTT
>TRBJ2-7|-|TRBV6-5|12|once
CASRKDNYEQYF
TGTGCCAGCAGAAAGGACAACTACGAGCAGTACTTC
>TRBJ2-3|TRBD2|TRBV5-4|19|-
CASRLGQAIAGVGPDTQYF
TGTGCCAGCAGGCTTGGACAAGCTATAGCGGGAGTGGGCCCAGATACGCAGTATTTT
>TRBJ2-3|TRBD1|TRBV19|18|few
CASSIGGPWTGSTDTQYF
TGTGCCAGTAGTATAGGGGGCCCTTGGACAGGTAGCACAGATACGCAGTATTTT
>TRBJ2-5|-|TRBV7-2|14|-
CASSLGGSKETQYF
TGTGCCAGCAGCTTAGGAGGGTCTAAAGAGACCCAGTACTTC
>TRBJ1-2|TRBD1|TRBV5-6|15|-
CASSPRGTERSGYTF
TGTGCCAGCAGTCCTAGAGGGACAGAAAGGTCTGGCTACACCTTC
>TRBJ2-7|-|TRBV5-6|14|-
CASSLPWRRNEQYF
TGTGCCAGCAGCTTACCTTGGAGGAGGAACGAGCAGTACTTC
>TRBJ1-2|TRBD1|TRBV11-2|15|few
CASSSSRDRAIGYTF
TGTGCCAGCAGCTCTAGCCGGGACAGGGCCATTGGCTACACCTTC
>TRBJ1-3|-|TRBV18|15|-
CASSPRADSGNTIYF
TGTGCCAGCTCACCAAGGGCAGATAGCGGGAACACCATATATTTT
>TRBJ2-6|-|TRBV6-5|16|-
CASSYNRRSGANVLTF
TGTGCCAGCAGTTATAACAGGCGCTCTGGGGCCAACGTCCTGACTTTC
>TRBJ2-7|TRBD2|TRBV9|16|-
CASSPQAGGGTYEQYF
TGTGCCAGCAGCCCGCAGGCCGGGGGGGGGACCTACGAGCAGTACTTC